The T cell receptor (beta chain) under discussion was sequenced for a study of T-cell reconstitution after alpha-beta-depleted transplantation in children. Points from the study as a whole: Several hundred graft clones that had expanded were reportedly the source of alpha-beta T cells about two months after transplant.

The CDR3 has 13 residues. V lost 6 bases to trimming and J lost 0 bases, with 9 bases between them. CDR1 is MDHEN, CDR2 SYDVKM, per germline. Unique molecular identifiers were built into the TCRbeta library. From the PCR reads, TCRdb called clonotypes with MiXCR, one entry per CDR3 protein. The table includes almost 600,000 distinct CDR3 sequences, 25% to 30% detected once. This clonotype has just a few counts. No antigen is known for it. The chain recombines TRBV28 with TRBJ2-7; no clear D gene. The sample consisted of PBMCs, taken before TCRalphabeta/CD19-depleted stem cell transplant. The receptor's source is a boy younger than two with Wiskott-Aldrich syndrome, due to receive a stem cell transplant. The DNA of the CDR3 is TGTGCCAGCAGCTGGGTCCTCTCCTACGAGCAGTACTTC. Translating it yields CASSWVLSYEQYF.